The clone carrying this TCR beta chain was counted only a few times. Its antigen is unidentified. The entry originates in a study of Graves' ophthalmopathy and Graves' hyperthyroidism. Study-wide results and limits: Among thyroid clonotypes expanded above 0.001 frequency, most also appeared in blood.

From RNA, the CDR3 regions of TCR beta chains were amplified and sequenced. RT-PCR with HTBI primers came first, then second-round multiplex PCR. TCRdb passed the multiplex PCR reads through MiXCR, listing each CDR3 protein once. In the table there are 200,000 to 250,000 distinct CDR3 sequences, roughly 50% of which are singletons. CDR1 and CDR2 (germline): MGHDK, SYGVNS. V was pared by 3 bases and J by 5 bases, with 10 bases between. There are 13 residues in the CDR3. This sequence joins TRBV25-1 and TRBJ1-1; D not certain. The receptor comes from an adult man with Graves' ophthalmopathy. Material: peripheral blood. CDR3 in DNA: TGTGCCAGCAGTGAGGGAGGGAGGACTGAAGCTTTCTTT. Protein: CASSEGGRTEAFF. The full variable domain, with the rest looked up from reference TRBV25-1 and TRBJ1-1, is EADIYQTPRYLVIGTGKKITLECSQTMGHDKMYWYQQDPGMELHLIHYSYGVNSTEKGDLSSESTVSRIRTEHFPLTLESARPSHTSQYLCASSEGGRTEAFFGQGTRLTVV.